The sequence of this T cell receptor beta chain was determined in a study of T cells in Graves' hyperthyroidism and ophthalmopathy. The CDR3 is made up of 15 amino acids. V lost 5 bases and J lost 5; bases outside the gene matches: 8. Germline V lookup: CDR1 KGHDR, CDR2 SFDVKD. General study results and limits: Ophthalmopathy could be told apart from stable hyperthyroidism with a 13 V-J model.

There were TCR beta CDR3 regions amplified from RNA transcripts. Primed by the HTBI set, a first-round RT-PCR was run on the TCR CDR3. TCRdb processed the multiplex PCR reads anew with MiXCR; each CDR3 protein has one entry. The sample carries 450,000 to 700,000 distinct CDR3 sequences, 35% to 55% recorded once. Worth noting for this clonotype: Its specificity is unknown.

This receptor was taken from a young woman with Graves' hyperthyroidism. The chain couples TRBV24-1 to TRBJ2-5; 9 positions match TRBD2. The sequenced sample was peripheral blood or thyroid tissue (not recorded which). The CDR3 loop reads CATSADSGSGETQYF. The DNA for the CDR3 is TGTGCCACCAGTGCTGATAGCGGGAGTGGGGAGACCCAGTACTTC.